This entry lists 9 T cell receptor beta chains sequenced from one sample in a study of T cell responses to AZD1222 COVID-19 vaccine. Clones were read by immunoSEQ multiplex PCR, and TCRdb kept only the in-frame ones, dropping some. The table has 150,000 to 200,000 clones, around 95% seen once. The input for sequencing was peripheral blood, taken on day 0 of AZD1222 vaccination. These TCRs come from an adult in good health.

The genes are TRBV27 and TRBJ1-1; D unresolved. The CDR3 consists of 17 residues. V lost 1 base and J lost 0, with 15 bases in between. Germline V gene lookup returns CDR1 MNHEY and CDR2 SMNVEV (reference sequence). The DNA for the CDR3 is TGTGCCAGCAGTTTATACCGGCCGGGCCTCTTGAACACTGAAGCTTTCTTT. This sequence encodes CASSLYRPGLLNTEAFF.

The chain links TRBV7-9 to TRBJ1-5; D not certain. CDR3 length equals 13 residues. Germline values: CDR1 SEHNR, CDR2 FQNEAQ (reference sequence). V gave up 5 bases and J gave up 7 bases, with 12 bases separating them. In DNA form, the CDR3 reads TGTGCCAGCAGCAAGGGTGACGGCCAGCCCCAGCATTTT. This encodes CASSKGDGQPQHF.

This rearrangement joins TRBV7-6 to TRBJ2-2; 8 bases are shared with TRBD2. The trim removed 5 bases at V and 4 bases at J, leaving 12 bases unmatched. CDR3 length equals 17 residues. CDR1 SGHVS and CDR2 FNYEAQ come from the germline V gene. The CDR3 nucleotides are TGTGCCAGCAGCATCAGAGGACTAGCAGCTACCACCGGGGAGCTGTTTTTT. This sequence encodes CASSIRGLAATTGELFF.

The chain joins TRBV28 to TRBJ2-1; a weak D match, TRBD2 (6 bases). From germline, CDR1 is MDHEN and CDR2 SYDVKM. V lost 6 bases and J lost 11, with 14 bases in between. The length of the CDR3 is 12 residues. The CDR3 region is CASRPSGTQQFF. The CDR3 DNA reads as TGTGCCAGCAGGCCATCCGGGACTCAGCAGTTCTTC.

The chain carries TRBV5-1 and TRBJ1-1; D is uncertain. Trimming shortened V by 1 base and J by 1 base, and 8 bases separated the two germline ends. The germline gives CDR1 SGHRS, CDR2 YFSETQ. This CDR3 contains 14 residues. Written as DNA, the CDR3 is TGCGCCAGCAGCTTGTCTTGGGGGAACACTGAAGCTTTCTTT. Translating it yields CASSLSWGNTEAFF. Drawing the rest from reference TRBV5-1 and TRBJ1-1, the complete variable domain is KAGVTQTPRYLIKTRGQQVTLSCSPISGHRSVSWYQQTPGQGLQFLFEYFSETQRNKGNFPGRFSGRQFSNSRSEMNVSTLELGDSALYLCASSLSWGNTEAFFGQGTRLTVV.

The chain uses TRBV4-1 and TRBJ2-3; 8 nucleotides line up with TRBD2. V gave up 0 bases and J gave up 3 bases; unmatched junction bases: 14. The CDR3 extends over 19 amino acids. Germline CDR1 MGHRA, CDR2 YSYEKL. DNA of the CDR3: TGCGCCAGCAGCCAAGACGGACCACCCCTAGCGGGCTTGACAGATACGCAGTATTTT. Translation gives CASSQDGPPLAGLTDTQYF.

The rearrangement links TRBV3-1 (or the pseudogene TRBV3-2) to TRBJ2-7; unclear D gene. CDR3 length equals 12 residues. V lost 5 bases, J lost 6 bases, and 11 bases lay in between. CDR1 and CDR2 from the germline V gene are LGHDT and YNNKEL (reference sequence). The CDR3 sequence: CASSSTTLEQYF. The CDR3 DNA follows: TGTGCCAGCAGCTCTACTACGCTCGAGCAGTACTTC.

This chain links TRBV18 with TRBJ1-4; D uncertain. V dropped 1 base and J dropped 7 bases, with 7 bases sitting between them. The CDR3 runs 13 residues. Germline values: CDR1 KGHSH, CDR2 LQKENI. This CDR3 is CASSPRGSEKLFF. For the CDR3, the DNA is TGTGCCAGCTCACCACGAGGAAGTGAAAAACTGTTTTTT. Combining the CDR3 with reference TRBV18 and TRBJ1-4 gives the whole variable domain NAGVMQNPRHLVRRRGQEARLRCSPMKGHSHVYWYRQLPEEGLKFMVYLQKENIIDESGMPKERFSAEFPKEGPSILRIQQVVRGDSAAYFCASSPRGSEKLFFGSGTQLSVL.

The rearrangement uses TRBV2 and TRBJ1-4, with 12 bases aligning to TRBD1. Unmatched junction bases numbered 3, after V lost 8 bases and J lost 5 bases. CDR3 length: 14 amino acids. Germline V gene sequence: CDR1 SNHLY, CDR2 FYNNEI. The CDR3 loop reads CASWDRGRNEKLFF. CDR3 in DNA: TGTGCCAGCTGGGACAGGGGGCGGAATGAAAAACTGTTTTTT. The full variable domain, rest sourced from reference TRBV2 and TRBJ1-4, is EPEVTQTPSHQVTQMGQEVILRCVPISNHLYFYWYRQILGQKVEFLVSFYNNEISEKSEIFDDQFSVERPDGSNFTLKIRSTKLEDSAMYFCASWDRGRNEKLFFGSGTQLSVL.